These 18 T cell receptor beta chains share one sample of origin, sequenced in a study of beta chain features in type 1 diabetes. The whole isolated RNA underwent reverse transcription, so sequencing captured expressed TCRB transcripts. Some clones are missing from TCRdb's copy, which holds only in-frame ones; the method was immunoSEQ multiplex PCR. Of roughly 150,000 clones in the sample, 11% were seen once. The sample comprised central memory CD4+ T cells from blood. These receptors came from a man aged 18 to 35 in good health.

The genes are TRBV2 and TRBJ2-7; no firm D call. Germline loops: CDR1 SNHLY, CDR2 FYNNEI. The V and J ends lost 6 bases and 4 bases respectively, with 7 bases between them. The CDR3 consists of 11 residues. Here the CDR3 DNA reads TGTGCCAGCAGATTATCTTACGAGCAGTACTTC. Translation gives CASRLSYEQYF. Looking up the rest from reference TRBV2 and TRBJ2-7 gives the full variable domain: EPEVTQTPSHQVTQMGQEVILRCVPISNHLYFYWYRQILGQKVEFLVSFYNNEISEKSEIFDDQFSVERPDGSNFTLKIRSTKLEDSAMYFCASRLSYEQYFGPGTRLTVT.

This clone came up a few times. The CDR3 DNA reads TGTGCCAGCACCTCACTAGGCAACTCCTACAATGAGCAGTTCTTC. It yields the protein CASTSLGNSYNEQFF. The J gene is TRBJ2-1, the V gene TRBV5-4, with D possibly TRBD2 on 5 matching bases. This CDR3 has 15 amino acids. Trimming removed 6 bases from V and 0 bases from J, with 13 bases in between. CDR1 is SGHNT, CDR2 YYREEE, per germline (reference sequence).

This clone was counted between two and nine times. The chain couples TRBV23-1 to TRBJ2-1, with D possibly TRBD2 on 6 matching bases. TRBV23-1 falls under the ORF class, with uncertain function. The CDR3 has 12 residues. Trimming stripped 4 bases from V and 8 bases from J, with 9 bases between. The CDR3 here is CASSRGGDEQFF. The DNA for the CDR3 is TGCGCCAGCAGTCGGGGCGGGGATGAGCAGTTCTTC.

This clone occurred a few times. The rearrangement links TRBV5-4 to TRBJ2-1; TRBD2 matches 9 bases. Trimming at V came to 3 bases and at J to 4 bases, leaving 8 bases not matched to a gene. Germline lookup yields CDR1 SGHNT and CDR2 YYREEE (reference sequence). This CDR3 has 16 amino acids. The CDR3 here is CASSYSGSPPYNEQFF. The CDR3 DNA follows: TGTGCCAGCAGCTATAGCGGGAGCCCCCCTTACAATGAGCAGTTCTTC.

The CDR3 sequence: CASRITAGTGATYGYTF. CDR3 nucleotides: TGTGCCAGCAGGATCACCGCCGGGACAGGAGCTACCTATGGCTACACCTTC. The chain uses TRBV28 and TRBJ1-2; 8 bases fit TRBD1. The CDR3 is 17 amino acids. Trimming cost V 6 bases and J 4 bases; bases outside gene matches: 16. Looked up from germline, CDR1 is MDHEN and CDR2 is SYDVKM.

The CDR3 nucleotides read TGTGCCAGCAGCTTAGCGGGGACCGCAGATACGCAGTATTTT. It specifies CASSLAGTADTQYF. The chain links TRBV7-2 to TRBJ2-3, with D perhaps assigned TRBD1 or TRBD2 (5 bases each). Germline values: CDR1 SGHTA, CDR2 FQGNSA. The CDR3 sequence is 14 residues long. Deletions cut 0 bases from V and 4 bases from J, with 8 bases between.

CDR3: CASSKQITDTQYF. As DNA, the CDR3 is TGTGCCAGCAGCAAACAGATCACAGATACGCAGTATTTT. This chain connects TRBV9 to TRBJ2-3; unclear D gene. The CDR3 is 13 residues long. Germline lookup yields CDR1 SGDLS and CDR2 YYNGEE. V was shortened by 4 bases and J by 2 bases, with 8 bases between the two germline ends. Combining the CDR3 with reference TRBV9 and TRBJ2-3 gives the whole variable domain DSGVTQTPKHLITATGQRVTLRCSPRSGDLSVYWYQQSLDQGLQFLIQYYNGEERAKGNILERFSAQQFPDLHSELNLSSLELGDSALYFCASSKQITDTQYFGPGTRLTVL.

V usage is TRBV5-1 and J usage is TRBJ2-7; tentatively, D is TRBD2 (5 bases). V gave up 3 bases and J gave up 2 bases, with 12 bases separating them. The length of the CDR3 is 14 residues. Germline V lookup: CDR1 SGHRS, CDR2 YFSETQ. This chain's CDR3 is CASSSEAATYEQYF. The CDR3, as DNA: TGCGCCAGCAGCTCGGAGGCGGCCACCTACGAGCAGTACTTC.

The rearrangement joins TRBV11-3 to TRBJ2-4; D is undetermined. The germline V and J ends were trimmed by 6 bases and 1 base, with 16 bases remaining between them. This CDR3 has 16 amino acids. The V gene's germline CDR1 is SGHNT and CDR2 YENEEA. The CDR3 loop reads CASSPTAAEAKNIQYF. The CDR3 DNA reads TGTGCCAGCAGTCCCACTGCGGCGGAGGCCAAAAACATTCAGTACTTC. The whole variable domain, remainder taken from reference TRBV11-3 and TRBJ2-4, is EAGVVQSPRYKIIEKKQPVAFWCNPISGHNTLYWYLQNLGQGPELLIRYENEEAVDDSQLPKDRFSAERLKGVDSTLKIQPAELGDSAVYLCASSPTAAEAKNIQYFGAGTRLSVL.

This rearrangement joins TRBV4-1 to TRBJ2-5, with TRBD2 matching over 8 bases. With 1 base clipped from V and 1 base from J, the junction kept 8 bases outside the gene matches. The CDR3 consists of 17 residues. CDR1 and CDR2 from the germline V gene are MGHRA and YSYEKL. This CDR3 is CASSQGWRREGQETQYF. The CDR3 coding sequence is TGCGCCAGCAGCCAAGGGTGGCGACGGGAGGGCCAAGAGACCCAGTACTTC.

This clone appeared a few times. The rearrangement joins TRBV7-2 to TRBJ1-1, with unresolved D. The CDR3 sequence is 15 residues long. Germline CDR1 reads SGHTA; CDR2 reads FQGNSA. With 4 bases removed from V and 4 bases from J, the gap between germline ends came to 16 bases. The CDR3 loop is CASSYSRVPSTEAFF. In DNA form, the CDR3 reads TGTGCCAGCAGCTACTCCCGGGTTCCATCCACTGAAGCTTTCTTT.

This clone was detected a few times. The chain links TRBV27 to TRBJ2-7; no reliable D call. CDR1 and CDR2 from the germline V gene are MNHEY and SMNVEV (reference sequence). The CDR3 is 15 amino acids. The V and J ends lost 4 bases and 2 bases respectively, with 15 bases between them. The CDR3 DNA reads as TGTGCCAGCAGTTACAAACACCAAGGAGCCTACGAGCAGTACTTC. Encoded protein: CASSYKHQGAYEQYF.

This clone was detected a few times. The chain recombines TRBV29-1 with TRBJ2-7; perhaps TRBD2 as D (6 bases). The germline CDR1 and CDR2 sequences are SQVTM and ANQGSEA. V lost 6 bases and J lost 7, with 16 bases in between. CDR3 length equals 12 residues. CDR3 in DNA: TGCAGCGTCTCGTTCAGGGCGGGGGAGCAGTACTTC. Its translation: CSVSFRAGEQYF.

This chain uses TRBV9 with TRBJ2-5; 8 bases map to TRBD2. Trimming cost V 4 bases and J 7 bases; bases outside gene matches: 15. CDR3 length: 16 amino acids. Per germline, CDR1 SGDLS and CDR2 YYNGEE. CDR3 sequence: CASSPRLATREGTQYF. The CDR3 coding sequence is TGTGCCAGCAGCCCCAGACTAGCGACAAGGGAGGGGACCCAGTACTTC.

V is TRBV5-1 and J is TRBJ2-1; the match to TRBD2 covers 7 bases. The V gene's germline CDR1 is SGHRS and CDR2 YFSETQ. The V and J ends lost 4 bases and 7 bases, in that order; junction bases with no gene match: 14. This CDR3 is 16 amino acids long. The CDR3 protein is CASSPPGTTLRNEQFF. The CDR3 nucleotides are TGCGCCAGCAGCCCCCCGGGGACTACCCTGAGAAATGAGCAGTTCTTC.

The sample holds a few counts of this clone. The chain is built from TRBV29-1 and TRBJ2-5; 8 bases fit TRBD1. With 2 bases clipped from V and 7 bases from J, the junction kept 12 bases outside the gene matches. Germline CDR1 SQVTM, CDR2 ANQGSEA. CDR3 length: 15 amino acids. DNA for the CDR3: TGCAGCGTTGAAACCCGGGACAGGTCTCGGGGGACCCAGTACTTC. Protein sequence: CSVETRDRSRGTQYF.

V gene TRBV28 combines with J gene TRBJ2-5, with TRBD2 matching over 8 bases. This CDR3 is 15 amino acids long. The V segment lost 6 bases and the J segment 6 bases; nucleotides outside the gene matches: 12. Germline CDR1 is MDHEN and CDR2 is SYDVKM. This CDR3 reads CASSQPGLGTKTQYF. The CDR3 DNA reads TGTGCCAGCAGCCAACCGGGACTAGGGACTAAGACCCAGTACTTC.

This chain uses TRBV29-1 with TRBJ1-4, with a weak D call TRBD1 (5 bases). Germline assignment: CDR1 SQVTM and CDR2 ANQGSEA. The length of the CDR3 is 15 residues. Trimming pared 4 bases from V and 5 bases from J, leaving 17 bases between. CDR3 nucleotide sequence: TGCAGCGTTGGATTTTCCGGGACGGAAAATGAAAAACTGTTTTTT. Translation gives CSVGFSGTENEKLFF.